One and the same sample provided the 18 T cell receptor beta chains below, sequenced in a study of monozygotic twins with inflammatory bowel disease. TCRdb re-analyzed the 5' RACE reads; it lists each CDR3 protein once, without DNA. The sample table sets out about 210,000 distinct CDR3 sequences. Material for sequencing was blood. The source is a human donor with ulcerative colitis or Crohn's disease, or a healthy co-twin of an affected twin (not recorded which).

V gene TRBV5-5 combines with J gene TRBJ1-1; absent DNA, TCRdb's TRBD1 call cannot be checked. The germline V gene has CDR1 SGHKS and CDR2 YYEKEE (reference sequence). There are 14 residues in the CDR3. CDR3 region: CASSQGQARAEAFF. The whole variable domain, remainder taken from reference TRBV5-5 and TRBJ1-1, is DAGVTQSPTHLIKTRGQQVTLRCSPISGHKSVSWYQQVLGQGPQFIFQYYEKEERGRGNFPDRFSARQFPNYSSELNVNALLLGDSALYLCASSQGQARAEAFFGQGTRLTVV.

The V call is TRBV5-1, the J call TRBJ2-1. Germline V gene sequence: CDR1 SGHRS, CDR2 YFSETQ. The CDR3 has 15 residues. This CDR3 is CASRTRSDSYNEQFF. Full variable domain (missing parts from reference TRBV5-1 and TRBJ2-1): KAGVTQTPRYLIKTRGQQVTLSCSPISGHRSVSWYQQTPGQGLQFLFEYFSETQRNKGNFPGRFSGRQFSNSRSEMNVSTLELGDSALYLCASRTRSDSYNEQFFGPGTRLTVL.

This chain connects TRBV2 to TRBJ1-1; TCRdb calls TRBD1, which cannot be checked without DNA. The CDR3 spans 13 residues. CDR1 is SNHLY and CDR2 is FYNNEI in the germline V gene. The CDR3 loop is CASIPKRGAEAFF.

The CDR3 reads CSATLGSREQYF. The rearrangement links TRBV20-1 to TRBJ2-7. This CDR3 is 12 amino acids long. From germline, CDR1 is DFQATT and CDR2 SNEGSKA (reference sequence).

The gene calls are TRBV5-4 and TRBJ2-3; checking the TCRdb D call of TRBD2 is not possible without DNA. This CDR3 contains 14 residues. Germline-derived CDR1 and CDR2 are SGHNT and YYREEE (reference sequence). The CDR3 protein is CASSLRAQGDTQYF.

This sequence joins TRBV5-1 and TRBJ2-2; the D gene TCRdb calls, TRBD1, cannot be checked with no DNA. CDR1 is SGHRS and CDR2 is YFSETQ in the germline V gene. The CDR3 loop spans 15 amino acids. CDR3 in amino acids: CASSFAQEITGELFF. The whole variable domain, filled in from reference TRBV5-1 and TRBJ2-2, reads KAGVTQTPRYLIKTRGQQVTLSCSPISGHRSVSWYQQTPGQGLQFLFEYFSETQRNKGNFPGRFSGRQFSNSRSEMNVSTLELGDSALYLCASSFAQEITGELFFGEGSRLTVL.

The chain couples TRBV7-2 to TRBJ2-1; the TRBD1 assignment by TCRdb is unverifiable without DNA. CDR1 is SGHTA and CDR2 is FQGNSA in the germline V gene. CDR3 length equals 14 residues. The chain's CDR3 is CASRREAGVNEQFF.

This chain joins TRBV6-5 and TRBJ2-3; TCRdb selects TRBD1, and the lack of DNA leaves this call unchecked. Germline assignment: CDR1 MNHEY and CDR2 SVGAGI. CDR3 length: 13 amino acids. CDR3 sequence: CASSYGPFDTQYF.

This rearrangement joins TRBV12-3 or TRBV12-4 to TRBJ1-5. The CDR3 extends over 14 amino acids. The chain's CDR3 is CASSTQEGNQPQHF.

The rearrangement joins TRBV20-1 to TRBJ1-1. Looked up from germline, CDR1 is DFQATT and CDR2 is SNEGSKA (reference sequence). The CDR3 loop spans 13 amino acids. The CDR3 is CSARDRGNTEAFF.

The genes are TRBV10-3 and TRBJ1-4; TCRdb reports TRBD1, a call that lacks DNA to check it against. The germline V gene has CDR1 ENHRY and CDR2 SYGVKD. CDR3 length equals 13 residues. The CDR3 here is CAISEGTVEKLFF.

This chain joins TRBV12-3 or TRBV12-4 and TRBJ2-3; absent DNA, TCRdb's TRBD1 call cannot be checked. The CDR3 length is 13 residues. CDR3 protein: CASSAGETDTQYF.

The V and J genes are TRBV2 and TRBJ2-5. This CDR3 spans 12 amino acids. CDR1 and CDR2 from the germline V gene are SNHLY and FYNNEI. CDR3 amino acids: CASSQLQETQYF.

This chain connects TRBV20-1 to TRBJ2-3; TCRdb designates TRBD1, a call that cannot be tested without DNA. The length of the CDR3 is 13 residues. CDR1 and CDR2 (germline): DFQATT, SNEGSKA (reference sequence). The CDR3 here is CSVAGVTTDTQYF.

This rearrangement joins TRBV12-3 or TRBV12-4 to TRBJ2-2; the D gene TCRdb calls, TRBD1, cannot be checked with no DNA. This CDR3 has 14 amino acids. The CDR3 region is CATSQGTGTGELFF.

The chain couples TRBV12-5 to TRBJ2-2; TCRdb's D gene call, TRBD2, goes unchecked for lack of DNA. This CDR3 has 16 amino acids. Germline CDR1 and CDR2: LGHNT and FRNRAP. The CDR3 loop reads CASGLVTVALTGELFF.

The chain has TRBV7-9 and TRBJ1-6. The CDR3 loop spans 15 amino acids. In germline, CDR1 is SEHNR, CDR2 FQNEAQ (reference sequence). The CDR3 region is CASSLASGVNSPLHF.

The gene calls are TRBV6-1 and TRBJ2-3. Germline CDR1 is MNHNS and CDR2 is SASEGT. This CDR3 region has 14 residues. The CDR3: CASSLTGSTDTQYF.